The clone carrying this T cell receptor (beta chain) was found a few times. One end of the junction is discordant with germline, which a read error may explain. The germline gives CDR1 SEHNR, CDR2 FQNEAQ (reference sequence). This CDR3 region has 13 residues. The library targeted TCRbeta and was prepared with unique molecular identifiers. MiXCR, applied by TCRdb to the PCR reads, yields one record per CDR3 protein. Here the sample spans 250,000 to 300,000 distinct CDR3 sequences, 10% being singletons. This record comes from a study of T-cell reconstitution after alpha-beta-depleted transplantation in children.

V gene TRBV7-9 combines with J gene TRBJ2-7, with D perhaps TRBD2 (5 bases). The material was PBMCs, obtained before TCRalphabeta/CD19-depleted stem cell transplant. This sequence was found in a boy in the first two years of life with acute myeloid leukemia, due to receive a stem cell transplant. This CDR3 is CASTLVSGYEQYF. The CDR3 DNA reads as TGTGCCAGCACCTTAGTATCGGGGTACGAGCAGTACTTC.